Listed below are T cell receptor beta chains from one sample, sequenced in a study of cytomegalovirus exposure and HLA in healthy donors. TCRdb's copy holds only in-frame clones and misses some; the assay was immunoSEQ multiplex PCR. The sample consists of about 100,000 clones, 80% to 90% of them appearing once. The sequenced material came from PBMCs. The receptors shown here come from a woman between 18 and 30 years old in good health and CMV-seronegative. Each CDR3 is given with its conserved first and last residue. The D gene is left open where the match is weak. Some rows mark clone size as missing; the rest say once, few, many or name a class of expanded clone.

J gene	clone size	D gene	V gene	CDR3 protein	CDR3 DNA
TRBJ2-3	NA	TRBD2	TRBV5-1	CASSLARGMAGTDTQYF	TGCGCCAGCAGCTTGGCGCGGGGGATGGCGGGCACAGATACGCAGTATTTT
TRBJ1-4	NA	NA	TRBV28	CASSLSGAGEKLFF	TGTGCCAGCAGTTTATCAGGGGCCGGGGAAAAACTGTTTTTT
TRBJ2-1	NA	TRBD2	TRBV18	CASSPQRGYNEQFF	TGTGCCAGCTCACCACAGCGGGGGTACAATGAGCAGTTCTTC
TRBJ1-6	few	NA	TRBV30	CAWSGGLHSPLHF	TGTGCCTGGAGTGGAGGTTTGCATTCACCCCTCCACTTT
TRBJ2-1	few	TRBD1	TRBV4-3	CASSQDFGTGSNEQFF	TGCGCCAGCAGCCAAGATTTCGGGACAGGGAGTAATGAGCAGTTCTTC
TRBJ2-7	NA	NA	TRBV4-1	CASSQDPTPTEQYF	TGCGCCAGCAGCCAAGATCCTACCCCCACGGAGCAGTACTTC
TRBJ1-6	once	NA	TRBV21-1	CASSKRGTGPPMCSPLHF	TGTGCCAGCAGCAAACGCGGAACAGGGCCCCCTATGTGTTCACCCCTCCACTTT
TRBJ1-5	once	NA	TRBV10-2	CASSDHAVGRGRGEDNQPQHF	TGCGCCAGCAGTGATCATGCGGTAGGCCGAGGGCGAGGGGAGGACAATCAGCCCCAGCATTTT
TRBJ2-1	NA	TRBD2	TRBV4-3	CASSQDGSGARFF	TGCGCCAGCAGCCAAGATGGGAGCGGGGCTCGGTTCTTC
TRBJ1-1	NA	TRBD1	TRBV19	CASSPAWTGMNTEAFF	TGTGCCAGTAGTCCCGCGTGGACAGGGATGAACACTGAAGCTTTCTTT
TRBJ2-7	NA	NA	TRBV19	CASSIFGGSPGYEQYF	TGTGCCAGTAGTATATTCGGGGGATCGCCTGGGTACGAGCAGTACTTC
TRBJ2-7	NA	TRBD2	TRBV7-2	CASSPSGIYEQYF	TGTGCCAGCAGCCCGAGCGGGATATACGAGCAGTACTTC
TRBJ2-5	NA	NA	TRBV7-9	CASSHPVGRETQYF	TGTGCCAGCAGCCACCCAGTGGGGCGGGAGACCCAGTACTTC
TRBJ2-2	NA	TRBD1	TRBV28	CASSSQGAGTGELFF	TGTGCCAGCAGTTCACAGGGGGCTGGCACCGGGGAGCTGTTTTTT
TRBJ2-1	NA	NA	TRBV5-4	CASSLLGSSYNEQFF	TGTGCCAGCAGCTTGCTGGGGAGCTCCTACAATGAGCAGTTCTTC
TRBJ2-1	NA	TRBD2	TRBV27	CASSRAPKYSGGHYNEQFF	TGTGCCAGCAGTCGCGCGCCAAAATACTCGGGGGGGCACTACAATGAGCAGTTCTTC
TRBJ1-5	NA	NA	TRBV6-5	CASSKQQEIYQPQHF	TGTGCCAGCTCGAAACAACAGGAAATCTATCAGCCCCAGCATTTT
TRBJ1-1	NA	NA	TRBV10-3	CAISEPGPGVYDTEAFF	TGTGCCATCAGTGAGCCCGGCCCGGGGGTGTATGACACTGAAGCTTTCTTT
TRBJ1-3	NA	NA	TRBV2	CASRRRQAPELSGNTIYF	TGTGCCAGCAGGAGACGACAGGCGCCCGAACTATCTGGAAACACCATATATTTT
TRBJ1-2	NA	NA	TRBV21-1	CASSKIDRGDSGYTF	TGTGCCAGCAGCAAAATTGACAGGGGAGATAGTGGCTACACCTTC
TRBJ2-6	once	TRBD1	TRBV19	CASSRDRSGANVLTF	TGTGCCAGTAGTCGGGACAGGTCTGGGGCCAACGTCCTGACTTTC
TRBJ2-2	few	NA	TRBV9	CASSVALTGELFF	TGTGCCAGCAGCGTAGCTCTCACCGGGGAGCTGTTTTTT
TRBJ1-3	NA	NA	TRBV29-1	CSVRGSGYGNTIYF	TGCAGCGTCCGAGGGTCGGGGTACGGAAACACCATATATTTT
TRBJ2-1	NA	TRBD2	TRBV6-4	CASSDLAGGEHDEQFF	TGTGCCAGCAGCGACCTAGCGGGGGGGGAGCACGATGAGCAGTTCTTC
TRBJ2-5	NA	TRBD1	TRBV4-1	CASSAPGQGDRRKETQYF	TGCGCCAGCAGTGCCCCGGGACAGGGGGACCGCCGCAAAGAGACCCAGTACTTC
TRBJ2-3	once	NA	TRBV30	CAWSPFTDTQYF	TGTGCCTGGAGTCCGTTCACAGATACGCAGTATTTT
TRBJ2-5	NA	TRBD1	TRBV11-2	CASSLTRGTGIQETQYF	TGTGCCAGCAGCTTAACTCGCGGGACAGGGATCCAAGAGACCCAGTACTTC
TRBJ2-7	NA	TRBD1	TRBV7-8	CASSRTRTGGEQYF	TGTGCCAGCAGCCGAACTCGGACAGGGGGGGAGCAGTACTTC
TRBJ1-5	once	NA	TRBV5-1	CASSSQPGVEGPQHF	TGCGCCAGCAGCTCCCAGCCGGGGGTGGAGGGGCCCCAGCATTTT
TRBJ2-3	NA	TRBD2	TRBV5-1	CASSPTSATDTQYF	TGCGCCAGCAGCCCGACTAGCGCCACAGATACGCAGTATTTT
TRBJ1-2	NA	NA	TRBV6-5	CASSPVGGNYGYTF	TGTGCCAGCAGCCCCGTTGGGGGGAACTATGGCTACACCTTC
TRBJ2-1	NA	TRBD2	TRBV30	CAWSPRGVARYNEQFF	TGTGCCTGGAGTCCTCGGGGGGTAGCGCGGTACAATGAGCAGTTCTTC
TRBJ1-3	NA	NA	TRBV7-9	CASSLGGGHSGNTIYF	TGTGCCAGCAGCTTAGGAGGTGGCCACTCTGGAAACACCATATATTTT
TRBJ2-1	NA	TRBD2	TRBV19	CASSIGLAGGDEQFF	TGTGCCAGTAGTATAGGACTAGCGGGCGGCGATGAGCAGTTCTTC
TRBJ2-5	NA	TRBD2	TRBV5-1	CASSLAVSGGQGETQYF	TGCGCCAGCAGCTTGGCTGTTAGCGGGGGGCAGGGAGAGACCCAGTACTTC
TRBJ2-7	NA	TRBD1	TRBV19	CASTPRGQGTYEQYF	TGTGCCAGTACCCCGAGGGGACAGGGGACCTACGAGCAGTACTTC